The rows below give T cell receptor beta chains drawn from one sample of a study of blood T cells in healthy people across ages. TCRdb re-called the 5' RACE reads through MiXCR, storing one row per CDR3 protein. The sample comprises 1.5 million or so distinct CDR3 sequences, under 55% of which are singletons, and around 4% rests with the top ten. Sequenced material: blood. Every receptor here comes from a woman between 18 and 29 years old in good health. The CDR3 runs from the conserved cysteine through the conserved F or W. D genes are given only for firm matches. Clone size, where shown, is once, few, many, or a class for clones that have expanded.

v_gene: TRBV12-3/TRBV12-4
abundance: few
j_gene: TRBJ2-1
d_gene: NA
CDR3aa: CASSLGYLGNEQFF
CDR3nt: TGTGCCAGCAGTTTGGGTTATTTGGGCAATGAGCAGTTCTTC

v_gene: TRBV12-3/TRBV12-4
abundance: few
j_gene: TRBJ2-7
d_gene: NA
CDR3aa: CASSFPPSEQYF
CDR3nt: TGTGCCAGCAGTTTTCCTCCCAGCGAGCAGTACTTC

v_gene: TRBV28
abundance: NA
j_gene: TRBJ2-7
d_gene: NA
CDR3aa: CASRVGGPYEQYF
CDR3nt: TGTGCCAGCAGAGTCGGAGGGCCCTACGAGCAGTACTTC

v_gene: TRBV11-2
abundance: NA
j_gene: TRBJ2-3
d_gene: TRBD2
CDR3aa: CASATSGGTDTQYF
CDR3nt: TGTGCCAGCGCAACTAGCGGGGGCACAGATACGCAGTATTTT

v_gene: TRBV6-2/TRBV6-3
abundance: NA
j_gene: TRBJ2-5
d_gene: TRBD1
CDR3aa: CARRWTGTQETQYF
CDR3nt: TGTGCCCGCAGGTGGACAGGCACACAAGAGACCCAGTACTTC

v_gene: TRBV4-3
abundance: many
j_gene: TRBJ2-1
d_gene: NA
CDR3aa: CASSQDRAEQFF
CDR3nt: TGCGCCAGCAGCCAAGATAGAGCAGAGCAGTTCTTC

v_gene: TRBV12-3/TRBV12-4
abundance: NA
j_gene: TRBJ2-7
d_gene: NA
CDR3aa: CASSFTTLSSYNEQYF
CDR3nt: TGTGCCAGCAGTTTTACTACCTTAAGCTCCTACAATGAGCAGTACTTC

v_gene: TRBV12-3/TRBV12-4
abundance: once
j_gene: TRBJ2-7
d_gene: NA
CDR3aa: CASSLDRHLGSYEQYF
CDR3nt: TGTGCCAGCAGTTTAGACCGACACCTGGGCTCCTACGAGCAGTACTTC

v_gene: TRBV5-1
abundance: NA
j_gene: TRBJ2-7
d_gene: TRBD2
CDR3aa: CASSWDSGGALYEQYF
CDR3nt: TGCGCCAGCAGCTGGGATAGCGGGGGGGCCTTATACGAGCAGTACTTC

v_gene: TRBV3-1
abundance: NA
j_gene: TRBJ2-3
d_gene: NA
CDR3aa: CASSVVRDARTDTQYF
CDR3nt: TGTGCCAGCAGCGTTGTACGGGACGCGCGCACAGATACGCAGTATTTT

v_gene: TRBV29-1
abundance: NA
j_gene: TRBJ2-1
d_gene: NA
CDR3aa: CSASTSPVGEQFF
CDR3nt: TGCAGCGCCTCTACTAGCCCAGTCGGAGAGCAGTTCTTC

v_gene: TRBV12-1
abundance: few
j_gene: TRBJ2-1
d_gene: NA
CDR3aa: CASSPAERGLPNEQFF
CDR3nt: TGTGCCAGCAGCCCTGCGGAGCGGGGGTTGCCCAATGAGCAGTTCTTC

v_gene: TRBV20-1
abundance: few
j_gene: TRBJ2-1
d_gene: TRBD2
CDR3aa: CSARSLAGEHNEQFF
CDR3nt: TGCAGTGCTAGATCACTAGCGGGGGAACACAATGAGCAGTTCTTC

v_gene: TRBV5-1
abundance: few
j_gene: TRBJ2-4
d_gene: NA
CDR3aa: CASSLKLGGVNIQYF
CDR3nt: TGCGCCAGCAGCTTGAAACTCGGGGGAGTAAACATTCAGTACTTC

v_gene: TRBV20-1
abundance: NA
j_gene: TRBJ2-7
d_gene: TRBD1
CDR3aa: CSAITGGSEQYF
CDR3nt: TGCAGTGCGATTACAGGGGGCAGCGAGCAGTACTTC

v_gene: TRBV4-3
abundance: NA
j_gene: TRBJ2-1
d_gene: NA
CDR3aa: CASSHSKLVGEQFF
CDR3nt: TGCGCCAGCAGCCACTCCAAACTAGTGGGCGAGCAGTTCTTC

v_gene: TRBV7-2
abundance: NA
j_gene: TRBJ2-1
d_gene: TRBD2
CDR3aa: CASREQLAGPHKVAYEQFF
CDR3nt: TGTGCCAGCAGAGAACAACTAGCGGGACCCCACAAAGTGGCTTATGAGCAGTTCTTC

v_gene: TRBV4-2
abundance: NA
j_gene: TRBJ1-2
d_gene: TRBD1
CDR3aa: CASSPERTGGFYGYTF
CDR3nt: TGTGCCAGCAGCCCAGAGAGGACAGGGGGCTTCTATGGCTACACCTTC

v_gene: TRBV30
abundance: NA
j_gene: TRBJ2-3
d_gene: NA
CDR3aa: CAAEVGTLTDTQYF
CDR3nt: TGTGCCGCGGAGGTTGGGACACTCACAGATACGCAGTATTTT

v_gene: TRBV4-2
abundance: few
j_gene: TRBJ1-5
d_gene: NA
CDR3aa: CASSQDLYWPQHF
CDR3nt: TGTGCCAGCAGCCAAGATCTCTATTGGCCCCAGCATTTT

v_gene: TRBV4-3
abundance: NA
j_gene: TRBJ1-1
d_gene: NA
CDR3aa: CASSPEGPNTEAFF
CDR3nt: TGCGCCAGCAGTCCAGAGGGCCCGAACACTGAAGCTTTCTTT

v_gene: TRBV24-1
abundance: NA
j_gene: TRBJ2-1
d_gene: NA
CDR3aa: CATGGAEYNEQFF
CDR3nt: TGTGCCACCGGGGGGGCAGAGTACAATGAGCAGTTCTTC

v_gene: TRBV12-5
abundance: NA
j_gene: TRBJ1-2
d_gene: NA
CDR3aa: CASDIQGSNYGYTF
CDR3nt: TGTGCTAGTGATATACAGGGTTCGAACTATGGCTACACCTTC

v_gene: TRBV6-5
abundance: NA
j_gene: TRBJ2-1
d_gene: TRBD1
CDR3aa: CASRGDRGPYNEQFF
CDR3nt: TGTGCCAGCAGGGGGGACAGGGGTCCCTACAATGAGCAGTTCTTC

v_gene: TRBV6-6
abundance: few
j_gene: TRBJ2-7
d_gene: TRBD2
CDR3aa: CASRSTSVYEQYF
CDR3nt: TGTGCCAGCAGATCTACTAGCGTCTACGAGCAGTACTTC

v_gene: TRBV7-8
abundance: few
j_gene: TRBJ2-3
d_gene: TRBD1
CDR3aa: CAVLGDRYTDTQYF
CDR3nt: TGTGCCGTATTAGGGGACAGGTACACAGATACGCAGTATTTT

v_gene: TRBV4-3
abundance: NA
j_gene: TRBJ2-5
d_gene: NA
CDR3aa: CASSQAEPVLGQETQYF
CDR3nt: TGCGCCAGCAGCCAAGCAGAGCCCGTTTTGGGCCAAGAGACCCAGTACTTC

v_gene: TRBV6-2/TRBV6-3
abundance: NA
j_gene: TRBJ1-1
d_gene: NA
CDR3aa: CASSYRLHTEAFF
CDR3nt: TGTGCCAGCAGTTACCGTCTTCACACTGAAGCTTTCTTT

v_gene: TRBV29-1
abundance: NA
j_gene: TRBJ2-1
d_gene: NA
CDR3aa: CSVVGRTEQFF
CDR3nt: TGCAGCGTTGTGGGGCGAACTGAGCAGTTCTTC

v_gene: TRBV30
abundance: few
j_gene: TRBJ1-5
d_gene: NA
CDR3aa: CAWSVFGEGSNQPQHF
CDR3nt: TGTGCCTGGAGTGTATTTGGGGAGGGGAGCAATCAGCCCCAGCATTTT

v_gene: TRBV5-5
abundance: NA
j_gene: TRBJ1-2
d_gene: TRBD1
CDR3aa: CASRPSGQGIYGYTF
CDR3nt: TGTGCCAGCAGACCTTCCGGACAGGGGATCTATGGCTACACCTTC

v_gene: TRBV6-1
abundance: few
j_gene: TRBJ1-1
d_gene: NA
CDR3aa: CASRPTNTEAFF
CDR3nt: TGTGCCAGCAGACCGACCAATACTGAAGCTTTCTTT

v_gene: TRBV9
abundance: NA
j_gene: TRBJ1-2
d_gene: NA
CDR3aa: CASSAKRGQSASYGYTF
CDR3nt: TGTGCCAGCAGCGCCAAAAGAGGACAGTCAGCTAGCTATGGCTACACCTTC

v_gene: TRBV6-5
abundance: few
j_gene: TRBJ1-2
d_gene: NA
CDR3aa: CASSLYIGLGDYGYTF
CDR3nt: TGTGCCAGCAGTCTATACATCGGGCTGGGAGACTATGGCTACACCTTC

v_gene: TRBV29-1
abundance: few
j_gene: TRBJ1-2
d_gene: TRBD1
CDR3aa: CSVESLDRVGGYTF
CDR3nt: TGCAGCGTTGAAAGTTTGGACAGGGTGGGTGGCTACACCTTC

v_gene: TRBV30
abundance: NA
j_gene: TRBJ2-3
d_gene: NA
CDR3aa: CAWSPSRYTQYF
CDR3nt: TGTGCCTGGAGTCCTAGTCGTTATACGCAGTATTTT

v_gene: TRBV7-2
abundance: NA
j_gene: TRBJ2-5
d_gene: TRBD2
CDR3aa: CASSLGIWDYQETQYF
CDR3nt: TGTGCCAGCAGCTTAGGTATATGGGACTATCAAGAGACCCAGTACTTC

v_gene: TRBV18
abundance: NA
j_gene: TRBJ1-6
d_gene: NA
CDR3aa: CASSPPRSVNSPPHF
CDR3nt: TGTGCCAGCTCACCACCGCGGTCAGTGAATTCACCCCCCCACTTT

v_gene: TRBV7-9
abundance: few
j_gene: TRBJ1-1
d_gene: TRBD1
CDR3aa: CASSWDRAGNTEAFF
CDR3nt: TGTGCCAGCAGTTGGGACAGGGCCGGGAACACTGAAGCTTTCTTT

v_gene: TRBV7-2
abundance: many
j_gene: TRBJ2-3
d_gene: NA
CDR3aa: CASSLVETTSTDTQYF
CDR3nt: TGTGCCAGCAGCTTAGTGGAGACAACTAGCACAGATACGCAGTATTTT

v_gene: TRBV5-6
abundance: NA
j_gene: TRBJ2-1
d_gene: NA
CDR3aa: CASSRVRGQSSYNEQFF
CDR3nt: TGTGCCAGCAGCCGCGTCCGGGGTCAAAGCTCCTACAATGAGCAGTTCTTC

v_gene: TRBV5-1
abundance: NA
j_gene: TRBJ2-3
d_gene: TRBD2
CDR3aa: CASSLDRGGRGDTQYF
CDR3nt: TGCGCCAGCAGCTTGGACCGCGGGGGGCGGGGAGATACGCAGTATTTT

v_gene: TRBV5-5
abundance: NA
j_gene: TRBJ2-7
d_gene: NA
CDR3aa: CASSFMAPYEQYF
CDR3nt: TGTGCCAGCAGCTTTATGGCACCCTACGAGCAGTACTTC

v_gene: TRBV5-1
abundance: NA
j_gene: TRBJ1-3
d_gene: TRBD1
CDR3aa: CASSTGQGARNTIYF
CDR3nt: TGCGCCAGCAGCACGGGACAGGGGGCTCGAAACACCATATATTTT

v_gene: TRBV9
abundance: NA
j_gene: TRBJ1-2
d_gene: TRBD1
CDR3aa: CASSVAAGGTVDSGYTF
CDR3nt: TGTGCCAGCAGCGTAGCCGCGGGGGGGACAGTCGATTCCGGCTACACCTTC

v_gene: TRBV9
abundance: NA
j_gene: TRBJ2-7
d_gene: NA
CDR3aa: CASSVTGTASYEQYF
CDR3nt: TGTGCCAGCAGCGTGACCGGGACGGCATCCTACGAGCAGTACTTC

v_gene: TRBV2
abundance: NA
j_gene: TRBJ2-3
d_gene: NA
CDR3aa: CASSSRLAGLDTQYF
CDR3nt: TGTGCCAGCAGTTCGAGGCTAGCAGGGCTGGATACGCAGTATTTT

v_gene: TRBV9
abundance: NA
j_gene: TRBJ2-1
d_gene: NA
CDR3aa: CASSPAESYSYNEQFF
CDR3nt: TGTGCCAGCAGCCCAGCGGAGAGTTACTCCTACAATGAGCAGTTCTTC

v_gene: TRBV5-1
abundance: once
j_gene: TRBJ2-7
d_gene: NA
CDR3aa: CASSLIIHAQEQYF
CDR3nt: TGCGCCAGCAGCTTAATTATACATGCCCAGGAGCAGTACTTC

v_gene: TRBV5-1
abundance: NA
j_gene: TRBJ1-2
d_gene: NA
CDR3aa: CASSWSPGNYGYTF
CDR3nt: TGCGCCAGCAGCTGGAGTCCAGGGAACTATGGCTACACCTTC

v_gene: TRBV12-3/TRBV12-4
abundance: few
j_gene: TRBJ1-4
d_gene: TRBD1
CDR3aa: CASSGRLTGRGEKLFF
CDR3nt: TGTGCCAGCAGTGGACGCCTGACAGGGAGAGGTGAAAAACTGTTTTTT

v_gene: TRBV6-7
abundance: NA
j_gene: TRBJ2-5
d_gene: TRBD1
CDR3aa: CASSYPGQGERETQYF
CDR3nt: TGTGCCAGCAGTTACCCCGGACAGGGGGAAAGAGAGACCCAGTACTTC

v_gene: TRBV28
abundance: NA
j_gene: TRBJ2-1
d_gene: TRBD2
CDR3aa: CASSERAGHNEQFF
CDR3nt: TGTGCCAGCAGTGAACGAGCGGGGCACAATGAGCAGTTCTTC

v_gene: TRBV30
abundance: few
j_gene: TRBJ1-2
d_gene: NA
CDR3aa: CAWSTGGGHGYTF
CDR3nt: TGTGCCTGGTCAACCGGGGGGGGCCATGGCTACACCTTC

v_gene: TRBV7-2
abundance: NA
j_gene: TRBJ1-1
d_gene: NA
CDR3aa: CASSRTINTEAFF
CDR3nt: TGTGCCAGCAGCCGAACGATAAACACTGAAGCTTTCTTT

v_gene: TRBV7-3
abundance: NA
j_gene: TRBJ2-2
d_gene: NA
CDR3aa: CASSRLGSSNTGELFF
CDR3nt: TGTGCCAGCAGCCGCCTTGGGTCGTCGAACACCGGGGAGCTGTTTTTT

v_gene: TRBV20-1
abundance: NA
j_gene: TRBJ1-2
d_gene: TRBD1
CDR3aa: CSARDRDRGMGGYTF
CDR3nt: TGCAGTGCTAGGGACCGGGACAGGGGGATGGGAGGCTACACCTTC

v_gene: TRBV27
abundance: once
j_gene: TRBJ2-3
d_gene: TRBD2
CDR3aa: CASRASLAGAYTDTQYF
CDR3nt: TGTGCCAGCAGAGCTTCGCTAGCGGGGGCCTACACAGATACGCAGTATTTT

v_gene: TRBV2
abundance: NA
j_gene: TRBJ2-5
d_gene: NA
CDR3aa: CASSKRWETQYF
CDR3nt: TGTGCCAGCAGCAAGCGATGGGAGACCCAGTACTTC

v_gene: TRBV10-3
abundance: NA
j_gene: TRBJ2-7
d_gene: NA
CDR3aa: CATSDRSEQYF
CDR3nt: TGTGCCACCAGTGACCGAAGCGAGCAGTACTTC